One and the same sample provided the 20 T cell receptor beta chains below, sequenced in a study of regulatory T cells in long-lasting Graves disease. The time point here: newly diagnosed GD, antithyroid drugs for less than 3 months. PBMC RNA was the source of the TCR library. Sequencing libraries for TCR beta were prepared with iRepertoire HTBI primers and Arm-PCR of CDR3 regions. A single record per CDR3 protein comes from TCRdb applying MiXCR to the multiplex PCR reads. Among about 450,000 distinct CDR3 sequences, less than 20% were seen once, and the ten largest hold approximately 12%. The data also belong to a second study, concerning T cells in Graves' hyperthyroidism and ophthalmopathy.

The material sequenced was peripheral blood mononuclear cells (PBMCs), taken at new diagnosis, from a patient treated with antithyroid drugs. These receptors were taken from a woman between 25 and 40 years old with Graves disease.

This clonotype was found many times. The gene calls are TRBV6-2 or TRBV6-3 and TRBJ1-5, with D tentatively TRBD1 (6 bases). V lost 4 bases and J 1 base, leaving 23 bases between the germline ends. The CDR3 extends over 19 amino acids. The germline gives CDR1 MNHEY, CDR2 SVGEGT. The CDR3: CASSLTRTPTGISNQPQHF. Written as DNA, the CDR3 is TGTGCCAGCAGTTTAACCCGGACCCCGACAGGTATAAGCAATCAGCCCCAGCATTTT.

Concerning this clonotype itself: The junction departs from germline at one end; a sequencing error may be responsible. The V gene is TRBV18, the J gene TRBJ2-2; tentatively, D is TRBD2 (5 bases). The CDR3 consists of 12 residues. Germline values: CDR1 KGHSH, CDR2 LQKENI. The CDR3 region has the DNA TGTGCCAGCTCATCGGGTACCGGGGAGCTGTCTTTT. Translating gives CASSSGTGELSF. Supplemented by reference TRBV18 and TRBJ2-2, the full variable domain reads NAGVMQNPRHLVRRRGQEARLRCSPMKGHSHVYWYRQLPEEGLKFMVYLQKENIIDESGMPKERFSAEFPKEGPSILRIQQVVRGDSAAYFCASSSGTGELSFGEGSRLTVL.

This clonotype has more than one count but fewer than ten. The chain uses TRBV13 and TRBJ2-2, with D unclear. CDR1 is PRHDT, CDR2 FYEKMQ, per germline (reference sequence). The length of the CDR3 is 14 residues. The V and J ends lost 6 bases and 8 bases respectively, with 16 bases between them. CDR3 in amino acids: CASSGSLGRGELFF. Written as DNA, the CDR3 is TGTGCCAGCAGTGGCTCCTTAGGACGTGGGGAGCTGTTTTTT.

This clonotype was counted a single time. This chain joins TRBV9 and TRBJ2-2, with unresolved D. This CDR3 region has 15 residues. The V and J ends lost 0 bases and 1 base respectively, with 7 bases between them. Germline V gives CDR1 SGDLS, CDR2 YYNGEE. CDR3 nucleotides: TGTGCCAGCAGCGTAGGGACGGTGAACACCGGGGAGCTGTTTTTT. This gives the protein CASSVGTVNTGELFF. Full variable domain (remainder filled in from reference TRBV9 and TRBJ2-2): DSGVTQTPKHLITATGQRVTLRCSPRSGDLSVYWYQQSLDQGLQFLIQYYNGEERAKGNILERFSAQQFPDLHSELNLSSLELGDSALYFCASSVGTVNTGELFFGEGSRLTVL.

In its sample, this clonotype was seen many times. V gene TRBV20-1 combines with J gene TRBJ2-2; 11 nucleotides match TRBD2. The junction had 7 bases not matched to a gene; V was cut back by 1 base and J by 3 bases. Germline assignment: CDR1 DFQATT and CDR2 SNEGSKA (reference sequence). There are 17 residues in the CDR3. The CDR3 protein is CSARGLSGRADTGELFF. The CDR3 DNA sequence: TGCAGTGCTAGAGGTCTTAGCGGGAGGGCCGACACCGGGGAGCTGTTTTTT.

The CDR3 reads CASTPASSYF. The CDR3 DNA sequence: TGTGCCAGTACCCCTGCCAGCTCTTACTTC. The V and J genes are TRBV19 and TRBJ2-7; D is ambiguous. The CDR3 spans 10 residues. Germline CDR1 is LNHDA and CDR2 is SQIVND (reference sequence). V was shortened by 7 bases and J by 13 bases, with 14 bases between the two germline ends.

This sequence joins TRBV27 and TRBJ2-7, with D possibly TRBD2 on 6 matching bases. Germline V gene sequence: CDR1 MNHEY, CDR2 SMNVEV (reference sequence). This CDR3 contains 11 residues. Trimming stripped 3 bases from V and 12 bases from J, with 12 bases between. CDR3 in amino acids: CASSLRGVWYF. The CDR3 nucleotides are TGTGCCAGCAGTTTGCGCGGGGTTTGGTACTTC.

This CDR3 reads CASSLDARPPQNYGYTF. The CDR3 DNA is TGCGCCAGCAGCTTGGATGCCAGGCCTCCACAAAACTATGGCTACACCTTC. The chain is built from TRBV5-1 and TRBJ1-2; D is undetermined. This CDR3 is 17 amino acids long. Deletions cut 0 bases from V and 2 bases from J, with 17 bases between. Looked up from germline, CDR1 is SGHRS and CDR2 is YFSETQ.

This clonotype was observed many times. In DNA form, the CDR3 reads TGCAGTGCTAGAGATGGAGTAGCGGGAGTCACAGATACGCAGTATTTT. As protein: CSARDGVAGVTDTQYF. The rearrangement links TRBV20-1 to TRBJ2-3; 9 bases are shared with TRBD2. The CDR3 extends over 16 amino acids. CDR1 is DFQATT, CDR2 SNEGSKA, per germline (reference sequence). V shed 0 bases and J 2 bases; nucleotides not matched to a gene: 6.

In its sample, this clonotype was seen many times. This chain links TRBV3-1 with TRBJ1-2; D is perhaps TRBD1 (5 bases). Germline CDR1 and CDR2: LGHDT and YNNKEL (reference sequence). The CDR3 is 14 residues long. Trimming removed 0 bases at V and 8 bases at J, with 13 bases between. CDR3 amino acids: CASSQDRGQNGYTF. CDR3 sequence (DNA): TGTGCCAGCAGCCAAGATCGAGGACAAAACGGCTACACCTTC.

Notes on this clonotype: A read error may produce the germline difference seen at one junction end. V and J are TRBV7-3 and TRBJ2-2; 7 bases align to TRBD1. The CDR3 totals 16 residues. Germline V gene lookup returns CDR1 SGHTA and CDR2 FQGTGA. In DNA form, the CDR3 reads TGTGCCAGCAGCTTAAGCTCGGGACAGATAACCGGAGAGCTGTTTTTT. It encodes CASSLSSGQITGELFF. The full variable domain, its missing parts supplied by reference TRBV7-3 and TRBJ2-2, is GAGVSQTPSNKVTEKGKYVELRCDPISGHTALYWYRQSLGQGPEFLIYFQGTGAADDSGLPNDRFFAVRPEGSVSTLKIQRTERGDSAVYLCASSLSSGQITGELFFGEGSRLTVL.

In its sample, this clonotype was seen many times. The chain recombines TRBV20-1 with TRBJ2-7, with D perhaps TRBD2 (6 bases). The germline V gene encodes CDR1 DFQATT and CDR2 SNEGSKA (reference sequence). The length of the CDR3 is 13 residues. The CDR3 DNA sequence: TGCAGCGGAAAGGGACTTTTTGGCGACGAGCAGTACTTC. This translates into CSGKGLFGDEQYF.

The V gene is TRBV14, the J gene TRBJ2-1; D is possibly TRBD1 (7 bases). The CDR3 extends over 17 amino acids. Germline CDR1 is SGHDN and CDR2 is FVKESK. V gave up 4 bases and J gave up 4 bases, with 20 bases separating them. CDR3 amino acids: CASSPQEGAPTYNEQFF. CDR3 DNA sequence: TGTGCCAGCAGCCCCCAGGAGGGGGCCCCCACATACAATGAGCAGTTCTTC.

This clonotype was counted ten times or more. V gene TRBV2 combines with J gene TRBJ1-5; D perhaps matches TRBD1 (6 bases). V was shortened by 4 bases and J by 4 bases, with 17 bases between the two germline ends. Germline CDR1 is SNHLY and CDR2 is FYNNEI. The CDR3 extends over 16 amino acids. Here the CDR3 reads CASSGGLGAENQPQHF. CDR3 in DNA: TGTGCCAGCAGTGGGGGGTTGGGGGCAGAGAATCAGCCCCAGCATTTT.

This clonotype was seen many times. V gene TRBV28 combines with J gene TRBJ2-5; the match to TRBD2 covers 8 bases. Trimming cost V 3 bases and J 0 bases; bases outside gene matches: 3. The germline gives CDR1 MDHEN, CDR2 SYDVKM. The CDR3 runs to 15 residues. The CDR3 loop reads CASSFVAGNQETQYF. Here the CDR3 DNA reads TGTGCCAGCAGTTTCGTAGCGGGGAACCAAGAGACCCAGTACTTC.

This clonotype was seen many times. An end of the junction differs from the germline gene, which may be a read error. The CDR3 coding sequence is TGTGCCAGCAGCCCTATCTCCGGGAGCGGGGGCTTTATCTTC. The encoded protein is CASSPISGSGGFIF. The chain is built from TRBV11-2 and TRBJ2-1, with 8 bases fitting TRBD2. In germline, CDR1 is SGHAT, CDR2 FQNNGV. The CDR3 totals 14 residues.

This clonotype was seen many times. The chain couples TRBV7-9 to TRBJ2-1; possible D gene TRBD2, 6 bases. Germline CDR1 is SEHNR and CDR2 is FQNEAQ (reference sequence). This CDR3 has 14 amino acids. Trimming stripped 6 bases from V and 5 bases from J, with 14 bases between. In DNA, the CDR3 is TGTGCCAGCAGGGCCAGCGGGCTGAACAATGAGCAGTTCTTC. Translated: CASRASGLNNEQFF.

This clonotype appeared many times. This chain links TRBV20-1 with TRBJ2-1, with 8 bases aligning to TRBD2. Germline CDR1 and CDR2: DFQATT and SNEGSKA (reference sequence). J lost 1 base, V lost 6 bases, and 8 bases had no gene match. The CDR3 consists of 15 residues. The CDR3 bases are TGCAGTGCGCAGAGCGGGAGAGGATCCTACAATGAGCAGTTCTTC. Translated, it gives CSAQSGRGSYNEQFF.

The sample holds a few counts of this clonotype. The V and J genes are TRBV10-1 and TRBJ2-2, with D maybe TRBD1 (5 bases). CDR1 and CDR2 (germline): WNHNN, SYGVQD (reference sequence). The CDR3 loop spans 16 amino acids. V lost 4 bases and J lost 0, with 12 bases in between. The CDR3 loop is CASSAAQGANTGELFF. For the CDR3, the DNA is TGCGCCAGCAGTGCCGCCCAGGGCGCGAACACCGGGGAGCTGTTTTTT.

The table lists this clonotype with a few counts. The gene calls are TRBV6-2 or TRBV6-3 and TRBJ2-3, with TRBD2 identical over 8 bases. The CDR3 is made up of 14 amino acids. The V gene's germline CDR1 is MNHEY and CDR2 SVGEGT. V dropped 8 bases and J dropped 2; count of bases not matched to a gene: 6. The CDR3 is CASFVAGTTDTQYF. The CDR3 coding sequence is TGTGCCAGCTTTGTAGCGGGAACCACAGATACGCAGTATTTT.